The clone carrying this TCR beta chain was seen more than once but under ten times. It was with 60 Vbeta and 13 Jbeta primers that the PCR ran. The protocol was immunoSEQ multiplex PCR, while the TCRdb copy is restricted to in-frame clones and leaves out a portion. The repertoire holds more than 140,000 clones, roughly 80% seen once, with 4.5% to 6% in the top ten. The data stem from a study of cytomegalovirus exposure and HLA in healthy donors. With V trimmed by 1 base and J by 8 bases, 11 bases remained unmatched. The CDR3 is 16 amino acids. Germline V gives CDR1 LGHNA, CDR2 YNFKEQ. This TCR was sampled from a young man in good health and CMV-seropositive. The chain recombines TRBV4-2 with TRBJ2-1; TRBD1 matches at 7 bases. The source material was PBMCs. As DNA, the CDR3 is TGTGCCAGCAGCCAAGTTGGGACAGCGAGTAGGGATGAGCAGTTCTTC. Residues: CASSQVGTASRDEQFF.